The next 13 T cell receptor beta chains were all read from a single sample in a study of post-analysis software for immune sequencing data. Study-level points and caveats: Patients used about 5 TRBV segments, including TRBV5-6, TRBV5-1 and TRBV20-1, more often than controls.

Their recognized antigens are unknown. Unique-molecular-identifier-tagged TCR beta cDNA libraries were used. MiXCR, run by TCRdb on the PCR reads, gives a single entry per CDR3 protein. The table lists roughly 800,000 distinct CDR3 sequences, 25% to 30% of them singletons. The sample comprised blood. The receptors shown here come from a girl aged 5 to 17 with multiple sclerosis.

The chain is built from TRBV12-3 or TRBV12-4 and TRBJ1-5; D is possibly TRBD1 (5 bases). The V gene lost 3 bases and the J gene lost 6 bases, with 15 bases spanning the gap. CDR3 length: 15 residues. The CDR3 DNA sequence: TGTGCCAGCAGTTTGGGCGGTATGGGGGGTCAGCCCCAGCATTTT. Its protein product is CASSLGGMGGQPQHF.

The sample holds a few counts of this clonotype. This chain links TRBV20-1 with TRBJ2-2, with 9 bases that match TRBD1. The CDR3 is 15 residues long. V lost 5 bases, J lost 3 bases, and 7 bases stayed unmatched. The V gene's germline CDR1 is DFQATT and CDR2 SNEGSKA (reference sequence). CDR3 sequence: CSAPEQGADTGELFF. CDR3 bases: TGCAGTGCTCCCGAACAGGGGGCCGACACCGGGGAGCTGTTTTTT.

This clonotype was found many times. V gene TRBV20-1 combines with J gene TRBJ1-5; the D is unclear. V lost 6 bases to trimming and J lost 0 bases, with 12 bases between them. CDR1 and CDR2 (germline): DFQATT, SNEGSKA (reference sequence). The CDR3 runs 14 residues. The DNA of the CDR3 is TGCAGTGCGAGCGGACGGATTAGCAATCAGCCCCAGCATTTT. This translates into CSASGRISNQPQHF.

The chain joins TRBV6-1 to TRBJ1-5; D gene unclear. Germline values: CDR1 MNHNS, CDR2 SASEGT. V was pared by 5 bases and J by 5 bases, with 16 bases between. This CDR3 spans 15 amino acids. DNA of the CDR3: TGTGCCAGCAGTCATACATCGGCTAAGGATCAGCCCCAGCATTTT. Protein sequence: CASSHTSAKDQPQHF.

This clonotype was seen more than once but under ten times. CDR3 nucleotide sequence: TGTGCCAGCACCCTAGGGACAGGGTCAGGGGCCCAGTACTTC. Protein product: CASTLGTGSGAQYF. This chain joins TRBV28 and TRBJ2-5, with TRBD1 identical over 9 bases. Losses at the gene ends were 7 bases for V and 9 bases for J; bases not matched to a gene: 12. The CDR3 covers 14 residues. Per germline, CDR1 MDHEN and CDR2 SYDVKM.

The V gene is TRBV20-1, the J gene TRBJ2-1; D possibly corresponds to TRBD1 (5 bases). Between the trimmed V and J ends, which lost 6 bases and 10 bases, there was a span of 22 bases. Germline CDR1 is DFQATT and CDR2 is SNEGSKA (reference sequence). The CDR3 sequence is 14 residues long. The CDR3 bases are TGCAGTGCACCTAGTGTAAGGGGCCCTGGGGAGCAGTTCTTC. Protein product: CSAPSVRGPGEQFF.

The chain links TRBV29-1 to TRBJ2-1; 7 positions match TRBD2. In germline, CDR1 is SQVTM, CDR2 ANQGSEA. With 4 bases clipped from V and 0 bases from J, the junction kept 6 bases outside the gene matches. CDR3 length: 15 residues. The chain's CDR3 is CSVVSSGTSYNEQFF. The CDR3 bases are TGCAGCGTTGTGTCTAGCGGTACCTCCTACAATGAGCAGTTCTTC.

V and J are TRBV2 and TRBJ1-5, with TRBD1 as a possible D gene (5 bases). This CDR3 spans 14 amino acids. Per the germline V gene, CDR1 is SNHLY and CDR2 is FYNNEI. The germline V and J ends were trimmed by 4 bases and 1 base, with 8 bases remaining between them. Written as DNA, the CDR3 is TGTGCCAGCAGTGTACGGGGGAGCAATCAGCCCCAGCATTTT. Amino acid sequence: CASSVRGSNQPQHF.

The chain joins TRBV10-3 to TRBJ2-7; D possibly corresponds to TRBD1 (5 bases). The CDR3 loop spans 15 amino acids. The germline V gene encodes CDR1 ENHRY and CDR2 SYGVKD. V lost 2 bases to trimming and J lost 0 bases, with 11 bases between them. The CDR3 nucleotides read TGTGCCATCAGTGAGCGTTCAGGGAACTCCTACGAGCAGTACTTC. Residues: CAISERSGNSYEQYF.

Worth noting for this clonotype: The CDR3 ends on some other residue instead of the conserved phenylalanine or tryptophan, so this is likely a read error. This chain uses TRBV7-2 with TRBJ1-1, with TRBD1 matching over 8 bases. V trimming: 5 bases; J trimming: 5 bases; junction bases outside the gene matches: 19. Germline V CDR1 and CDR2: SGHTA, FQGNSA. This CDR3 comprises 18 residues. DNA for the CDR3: TGTGCCAGCAGCACCCGAGCTAGACAGGGGTTAGGGGGGACTGAAGCTTTCTGT. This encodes CASSTRARQGLGGTEAFC.

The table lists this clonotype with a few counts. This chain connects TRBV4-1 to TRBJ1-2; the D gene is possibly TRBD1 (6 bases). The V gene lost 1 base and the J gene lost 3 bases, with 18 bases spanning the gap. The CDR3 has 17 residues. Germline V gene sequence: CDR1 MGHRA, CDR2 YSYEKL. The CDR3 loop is CASSQVGTPSKDYGYTF. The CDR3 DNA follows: TGCGCCAGCAGCCAAGTTGGGACACCGTCGAAAGACTATGGCTACACCTTC.

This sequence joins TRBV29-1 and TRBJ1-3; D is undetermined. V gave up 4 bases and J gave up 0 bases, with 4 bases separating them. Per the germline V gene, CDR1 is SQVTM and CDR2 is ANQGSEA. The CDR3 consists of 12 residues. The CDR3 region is CSVGNSGNTIYF. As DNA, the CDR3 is TGCAGCGTTGGCAACTCTGGAAACACCATATATTTT. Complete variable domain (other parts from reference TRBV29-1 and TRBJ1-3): SAVISQKPSRDICQRGTSLTIQCQVDSQVTMMFWYRQQPGQSLTLIATANQGSEATYESGFVIDKFPISRPNLTFSTLTVSNMSPEDSSIYLCSVGNSGNTIYFGEGSWLTVV.

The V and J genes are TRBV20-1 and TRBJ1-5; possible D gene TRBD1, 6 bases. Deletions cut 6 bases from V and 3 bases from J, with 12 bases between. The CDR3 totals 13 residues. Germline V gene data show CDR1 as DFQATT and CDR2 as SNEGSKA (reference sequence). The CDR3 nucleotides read TGCAGTGCCGCCGGACAGTACAATCAGCCCCAGCATTTT. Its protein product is CSAAGQYNQPQHF.